The subject of this entry is one T cell receptor (beta chain). The data derive from a study of blood T cell repertoires in COVID-19. TCRdb's table, derived via immunoSEQ multiplex PCR, lists solely in-frame clones and lacks some. The table includes 250,000 to 300,000 clones, around 85% detected once. The V and J ends lost 5 bases and 2 bases respectively, with 15 bases between them. The CDR3 runs 16 residues. Germline assignment: CDR1 SGHAT and CDR2 FQNNGV. This chain links TRBV11-2 with TRBJ2-2; D might be TRBD1 (6 bases). The TCR was taken from a woman aged 70-85 years with acute or convalescent COVID-19. The sample comprised peripheral blood. CDR3 residues: CASSRGATGNTGELFF. CDR3 bases: TGTGCCAGCAGCCGTGGGGCGACAGGAAACACCGGGGAGCTGTTTTTT.